What follows is one TCR beta chain and its context. These data originate in a study of memory CD4+ T cells and cytomegalovirus serostatus. For the study at large: Donors were healthy Belgian adults, some 10 CMV seropositive and about 24 seronegative.

The repertoire was sequenced with immunoSEQ multiplex PCR; TCRdb's copy has only in-frame clones and lacks some. The repertoire holds about 54,000 clones, with about 68% as singletons. Single viable CD3+CD4+CD8-CD45RO+ cells were sorted as the memory CD4+ T cells. Serum IgG to CMV pp150, pp28, p38 and p52 defined serostatus. Trimming cost V 5 bases and J 6 bases, with 16 bases left between them. This CDR3 has 14 residues. CDR1 and CDR2 from the germline V gene are MNHEY and SMNVEV (reference sequence). The clonotype was recovered from an adult in good health and CMV-seropositive. The rearrangement joins TRBV27 to TRBJ1-1; D not certain. Material: memory CD4+ T cells from blood. For the CDR3, the DNA is TGTGCCAGCAGTCGCCTAGGTTTGGAGGCTGAAGCTTTCTTT. It codes for CASSRLGLEAEAFF.